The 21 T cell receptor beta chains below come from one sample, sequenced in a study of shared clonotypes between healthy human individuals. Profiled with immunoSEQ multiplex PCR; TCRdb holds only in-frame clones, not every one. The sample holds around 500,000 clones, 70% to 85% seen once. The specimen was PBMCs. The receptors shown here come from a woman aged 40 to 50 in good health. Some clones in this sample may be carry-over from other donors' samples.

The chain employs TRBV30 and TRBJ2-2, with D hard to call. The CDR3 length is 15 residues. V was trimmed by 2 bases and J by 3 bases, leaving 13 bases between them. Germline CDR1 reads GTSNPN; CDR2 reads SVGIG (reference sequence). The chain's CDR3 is CAWSYGNGDTGELFF. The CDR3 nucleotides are TGTGCCTGGAGTTATGGTAATGGGGACACCGGGGAGCTGTTTTTT.

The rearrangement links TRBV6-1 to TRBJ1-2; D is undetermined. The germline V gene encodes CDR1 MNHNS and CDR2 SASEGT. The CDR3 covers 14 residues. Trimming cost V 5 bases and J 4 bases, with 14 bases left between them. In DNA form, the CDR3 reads TGTGCCAGCAGTAGCCGGGCCGTAAGCTATGGCTACACCTTC. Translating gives CASSSRAVSYGYTF.

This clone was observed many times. The CDR3 loop reads CASSSQFYGYTF. The CDR3 nucleotides are TGTGCCAGCAGTAGTCAGTTCTATGGCTACACCTTC. The gene calls are TRBV6-5 and TRBJ1-2; D not certain. V lost 5 bases and J 4 bases, leaving 8 bases between the germline ends. CDR1 MNHEY and CDR2 SVGAGI come from the germline V gene. The CDR3 runs 12 residues.

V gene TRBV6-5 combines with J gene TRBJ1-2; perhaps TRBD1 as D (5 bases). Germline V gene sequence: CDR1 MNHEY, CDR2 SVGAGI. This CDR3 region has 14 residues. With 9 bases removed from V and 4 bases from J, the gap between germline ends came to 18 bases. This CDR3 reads CASGGGRFSYGYTF. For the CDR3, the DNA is TGTGCCAGTGGGGGGGGACGTTTCTCCTATGGCTACACCTTC.

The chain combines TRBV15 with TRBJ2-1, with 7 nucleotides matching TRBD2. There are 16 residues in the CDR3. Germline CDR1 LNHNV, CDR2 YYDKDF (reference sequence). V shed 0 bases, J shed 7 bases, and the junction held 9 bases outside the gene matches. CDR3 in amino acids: CATSREGGSVLNEQFF. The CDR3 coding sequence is TGTGCCACCAGCAGAGAGGGCGGGAGCGTCCTTAATGAGCAGTTCTTC.

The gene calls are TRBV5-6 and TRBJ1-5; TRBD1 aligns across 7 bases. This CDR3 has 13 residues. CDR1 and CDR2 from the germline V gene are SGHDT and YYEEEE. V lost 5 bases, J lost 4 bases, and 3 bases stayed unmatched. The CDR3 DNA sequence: TGTGCCAGCAGGGACAGGAAGAATCAGCCCCAGCATTTT. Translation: CASRDRKNQPQHF.

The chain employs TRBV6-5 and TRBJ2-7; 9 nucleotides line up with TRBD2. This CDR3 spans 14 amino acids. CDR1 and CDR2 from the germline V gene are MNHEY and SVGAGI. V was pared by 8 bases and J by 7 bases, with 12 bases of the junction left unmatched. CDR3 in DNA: TGTGCCAGCTTCGGTAGGCGGGAGGGACGGGAGCAGTACTTC. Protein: CASFGRREGREQYF.

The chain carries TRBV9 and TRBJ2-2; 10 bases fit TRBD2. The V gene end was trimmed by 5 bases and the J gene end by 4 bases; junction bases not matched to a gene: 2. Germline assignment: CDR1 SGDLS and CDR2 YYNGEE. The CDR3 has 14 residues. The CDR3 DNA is TGTGCCAGCAGAGCGGGAGGGGGCACCGGGGAGCTGTTTTTT. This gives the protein CASRAGGGTGELFF.

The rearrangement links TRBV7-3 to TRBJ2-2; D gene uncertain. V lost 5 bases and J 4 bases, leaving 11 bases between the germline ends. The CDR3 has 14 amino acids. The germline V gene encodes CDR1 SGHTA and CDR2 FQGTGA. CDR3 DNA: TGTGCCAGCAGCATCACGACGGGCACCGGGGAGCTGTTTTTT. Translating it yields CASSITTGTGELFF. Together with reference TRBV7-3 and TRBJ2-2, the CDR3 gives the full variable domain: GAGVSQTPSNKVTEKGKYVELRCDPISGHTALYWYRQSLGQGPEFLIYFQGTGAADDSGLPNDRFFAVRPEGSVSTLKIQRTERGDSAVYLCASSITTGTGELFFGEGSRLTVL.

The CDR3 loop reads CASSPDGVATNEKLFF. The CDR3 DNA is TGCGCCAGCAGCCCCGACGGGGTAGCAACTAATGAAAAACTGTTTTTT. The V gene is TRBV5-1, the J gene TRBJ1-4, with D unclear. This CDR3 has 16 residues. V was trimmed by 4 bases and J by 0 bases, leaving 13 bases between them. The germline gives CDR1 SGHRS, CDR2 YFSETQ.

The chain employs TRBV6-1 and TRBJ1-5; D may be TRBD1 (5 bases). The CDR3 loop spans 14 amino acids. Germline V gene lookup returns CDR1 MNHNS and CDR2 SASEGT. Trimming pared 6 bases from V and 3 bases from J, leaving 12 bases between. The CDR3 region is CASRGGYNNQPQHF. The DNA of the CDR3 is TGTGCCAGCAGGGGGGGGTATAACAATCAGCCCCAGCATTTT.

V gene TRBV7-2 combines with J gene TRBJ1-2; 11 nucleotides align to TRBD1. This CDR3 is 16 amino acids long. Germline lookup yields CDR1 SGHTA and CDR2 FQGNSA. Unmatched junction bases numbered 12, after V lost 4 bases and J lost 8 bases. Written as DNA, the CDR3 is TGTGCCAGCAGCTCACGGCTGCGGGGACAGGGGGTAGGCTACACCTTC. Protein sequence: CASSSRLRGQGVGYTF.

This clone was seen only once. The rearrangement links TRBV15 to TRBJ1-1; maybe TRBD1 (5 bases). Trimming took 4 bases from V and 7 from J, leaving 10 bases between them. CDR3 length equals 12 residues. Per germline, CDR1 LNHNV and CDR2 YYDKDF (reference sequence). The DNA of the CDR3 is TGTGCCACCAGCATGGGGGGGTTTGAAGCTTTCTTT. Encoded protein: CATSMGGFEAFF. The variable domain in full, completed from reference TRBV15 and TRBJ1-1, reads DAMVIQNPRYQVTQFGKPVTLSCSQTLNHNVMYWYQQKSSQAPKLLFHYYDKDFNNEADTPDNFQSRRPNTSFCFLDIRSPGLGDTAMYLCATSMGGFEAFFGQGTRLTVV.

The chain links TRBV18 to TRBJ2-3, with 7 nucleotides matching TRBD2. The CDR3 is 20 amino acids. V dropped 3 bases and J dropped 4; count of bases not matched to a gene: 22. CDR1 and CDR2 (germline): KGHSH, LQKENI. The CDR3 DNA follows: TGTGCCAGCTCACCCATCCCTCTATCTATCGGGGGGACGGCCCCAGATACGCAGTATTTT. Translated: CASSPIPLSIGGTAPDTQYF.

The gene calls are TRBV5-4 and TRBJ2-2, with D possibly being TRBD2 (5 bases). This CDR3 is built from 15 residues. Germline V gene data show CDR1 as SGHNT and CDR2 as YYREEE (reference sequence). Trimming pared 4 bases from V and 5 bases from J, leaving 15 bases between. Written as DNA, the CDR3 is TGTGCCAGCAGCGCCACTAGTCTGCGGACCGGGGAGCTGTTTTTT. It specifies CASSATSLRTGELFF.

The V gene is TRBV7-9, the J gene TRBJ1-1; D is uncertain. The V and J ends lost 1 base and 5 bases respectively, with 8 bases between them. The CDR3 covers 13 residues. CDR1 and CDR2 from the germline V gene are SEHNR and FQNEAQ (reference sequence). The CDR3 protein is CASSLGGRTEAFF. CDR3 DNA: TGTGCCAGCAGCTTAGGGGGAAGGACTGAAGCTTTCTTT. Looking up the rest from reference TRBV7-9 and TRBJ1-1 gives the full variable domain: DTGVSQNPRHKITKRGQNVTFRCDPISEHNRLYWYRQTLGQGPEFLTYFQNEAQLEKSRLLSDRFSAERPKGSFSTLEIQRTEQGDSAMYLCASSLGGRTEAFFGQGTRLTVV.

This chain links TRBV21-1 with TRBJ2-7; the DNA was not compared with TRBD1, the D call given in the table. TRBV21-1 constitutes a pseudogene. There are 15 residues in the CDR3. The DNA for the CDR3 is TGTGCCAGCAGAAAAGAAGGGAACAGGATCTACGAGCAGTACTTC. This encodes CASRKEGNRIYEQYF.

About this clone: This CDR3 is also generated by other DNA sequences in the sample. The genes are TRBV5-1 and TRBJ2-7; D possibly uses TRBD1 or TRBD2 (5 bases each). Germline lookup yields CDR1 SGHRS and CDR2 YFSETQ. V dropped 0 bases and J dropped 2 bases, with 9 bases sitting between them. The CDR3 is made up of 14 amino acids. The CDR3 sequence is CASSLGTGPYEQYF. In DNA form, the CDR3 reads TGCGCCAGCAGCTTGGGGACGGGACCCTACGAGCAGTACTTC.

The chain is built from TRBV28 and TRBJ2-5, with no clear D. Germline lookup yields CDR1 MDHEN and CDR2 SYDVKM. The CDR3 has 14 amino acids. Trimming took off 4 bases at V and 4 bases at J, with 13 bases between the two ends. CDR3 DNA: TGTGCCAGCAGTTCGGCCGAGAAGGCAGAGACCCAGTACTTC. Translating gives CASSSAEKAETQYF. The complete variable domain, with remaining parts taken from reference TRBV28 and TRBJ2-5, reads DVKVTQSSRYLVKRTGEKVFLECVQDMDHENMFWYRQDPGLGLRLIYFSYDVKMKEKGDIPEGYSVSREKKERFSLILESASTNQTSMYLCASSSAEKAETQYFGPGTRLLVL.

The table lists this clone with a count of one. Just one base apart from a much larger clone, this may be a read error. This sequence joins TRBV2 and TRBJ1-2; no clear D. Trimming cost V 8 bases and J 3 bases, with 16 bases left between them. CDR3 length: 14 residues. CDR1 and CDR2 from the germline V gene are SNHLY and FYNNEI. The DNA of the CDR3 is TGTGCCAGCTTCGGGGAGGCAGATGACTATGGCTACACCTTC. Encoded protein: CASFGEADDYGYTF.

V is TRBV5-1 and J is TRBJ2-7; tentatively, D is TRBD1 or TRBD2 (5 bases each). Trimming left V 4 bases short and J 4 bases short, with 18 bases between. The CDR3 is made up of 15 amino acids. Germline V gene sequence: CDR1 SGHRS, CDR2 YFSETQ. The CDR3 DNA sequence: TGCGCCAGCAGCCCAACCCCGGGACCACCTTACGAGCAGTACTTC. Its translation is CASSPTPGPPYEQYF.